What follows are 17 T cell receptor beta chains derived from one specimen sequenced in a study of identical twins. From the 5' RACE reads, TCRdb called clonotypes with MiXCR, one entry per CDR3 protein. The table lists about 890,000 distinct CDR3 sequences, approximately 13% of them singletons. These data were also reused for a study on yellow fever vaccine responses in identical twins.

What was sequenced was PBMCs. The source is a woman between 18 and 30 years old in good health.

This clonotype was recorded a few times. This chain links TRBV20-1 with TRBJ2-1; 10 nucleotides match TRBD2. Germline V gene data show CDR1 as DFQATT and CDR2 as SNEGSKA (reference sequence). The ends lost 1 base at V and 2 bases at J; junction bases unmatched: 11. The CDR3 contains 18 residues. The CDR3 region has the DNA TGCAGTGCTAGAGGGACTCCTAGCGGGAGTAACCCCTACAATGAGCAGTTCTTC. Translating it yields CSARGTPSGSNPYNEQFF.

Only a few counts were recorded for this clonotype. The chain recombines TRBV7-9 with TRBJ1-2; TRBD1 matches 11 bases. Germline V CDR1 and CDR2: SEHNR, FQNEAQ (reference sequence). This CDR3 spans 15 amino acids. V lost 3 bases, J lost 4 bases, and 4 bases stayed unmatched. The CDR3 nucleotides read TGTGCCAGCAGCTTCGGACAGGGGGCTTCCTATGGCTACACCTTC. It translates to CASSFGQGASYGYTF. Full variable domain (missing parts from reference TRBV7-9 and TRBJ1-2): DTGVSQNPRHKITKRGQNVTFRCDPISEHNRLYWYRQTLGQGPEFLTYFQNEAQLEKSRLLSDRFSAERPKGSFSTLEIQRTEQGDSAMYLCASSFGQGASYGYTFGSGTRLTVV.

This clonotype came up a few times. The genes are TRBV12-3 or TRBV12-4 and TRBJ2-3; 10 bases fit TRBD1. The CDR3 is 14 amino acids. Germline trimming cut 6 bases from V and 4 bases from J; bases unmatched to any gene: 4. As DNA, the CDR3 is TGTGCCAGCAGAGCCGGGACAGGGGCAGATACGCAGTATTTT. Translated: CASRAGTGADTQYF.

The V call is TRBV28, the J call TRBJ2-7; 14 bases map to TRBD2. Germline CDR1 MDHEN, CDR2 SYDVKM. The CDR3 runs to 16 residues. J gave up 4 bases and V 2 bases, and 4 bases lay outside the gene matches. CDR3 residues: CASSLGGLAGGYEQYV. CDR3 DNA: TGTGCCAGCAGTTTAGGAGGACTAGCGGGGGGATACGAGCAGTACGTC.

This chain uses TRBV20-1 with TRBJ2-3; no firm D call. The CDR3 is made up of 17 amino acids. Germline loops: CDR1 DFQATT, CDR2 SNEGSKA (reference sequence). Deletions cut 1 base from V and 5 bases from J, with 22 bases between. The CDR3 DNA is TGCAGTGCTAGAGCAATTGGACGGACCCTCCTGGGAGATACGCAGTATTTT. Encoded protein: CSARAIGRTLLGDTQYF.

This clonotype was detected a few times. The chain is built from TRBV19 and TRBJ1-2; 9 bases match TRBD1. The germline V gene has CDR1 LNHDA and CDR2 SQIVND (reference sequence). The CDR3 consists of 15 residues. V lost 5 bases to trimming and J lost 1 base; unmatched junction nucleotides: 5. CDR3 nucleotide sequence: TGTGCCAGTAGTCTCGACAGGGGGATTAACTATGGCTACACCTTC. It yields the protein CASSLDRGINYGYTF. Together with reference TRBV19 and TRBJ1-2, the CDR3 gives the full variable domain: DGGITQSPKYLFRKEGQNVTLSCEQNLNHDAMYWYRQDPGQGLRLIYYSQIVNDFQKGDIAEGYSVSREKKESFPLTVTSAQKNPTAFYLCASSLDRGINYGYTFGSGTRLTVV.

This clonotype was seen only a few times. V gene TRBV13 combines with J gene TRBJ1-3; maybe TRBD1 (6 bases). The V gene's germline CDR1 is PRHDT and CDR2 FYEKMQ (reference sequence). This CDR3 comprises 13 residues. Trimming pared 5 bases from V and 8 bases from J, leaving 13 bases between. CDR3 sequence: CASSTGTSDTIYF. CDR3 nucleotides: TGTGCCAGCAGCACCGGGACATCGGACACCATATATTTT. Full variable domain (missing parts from reference TRBV13 and TRBJ1-3): AAGVIQSPRHLIKEKRETATLKCYPIPRHDTVYWYQQGPGQDPQFLISFYEKMQSDKGSIPDRFSAQQFSDYHSELNMSSLELGDSALYFCASSTGTSDTIYFGEGSWLTVV.

This clonotype was recorded many times. This chain uses TRBV5-1 with TRBJ2-1; TRBD1 aligns across 11 bases. Trimming cost V 2 bases and J 8 bases; bases outside gene matches: 3. This CDR3 region has 14 residues. Germline V gives CDR1 SGHRS, CDR2 YFSETQ. The DNA of the CDR3 is TGCGCCAGCAGCTTTCGGACAGGGGGCGATGAGCAGTTCTTC. It codes for CASSFRTGGDEQFF.

The chain links TRBV23-1 to TRBJ2-5, with 7 positions matching TRBD1. Being an ORF, TRBV23-1 has a function that is uncertain. The CDR3 has 15 amino acids. Trimming removed 2 bases from V and 6 bases from J; junction bases left unmatched: 9. CDR3 in amino acids: CASSQPQGILQTQYF. CDR3 nucleotide sequence: TGCGCCAGCAGTCAACCACAGGGGATTTTACAGACCCAGTACTTC.

This clonotype was recorded many times. The chain has TRBV12-3 or TRBV12-4 and TRBJ2-1; D may be TRBD1 (5 bases). The ends were cut back, 5 bases at V and 7 bases at J, with 12 bases in the middle. This CDR3 contains 13 residues. The DNA of the CDR3 is TGTGCCAGCAGTCAGAACAGGTGGAATGAGCAGTTCTTC. Its translation: CASSQNRWNEQFF.

CDR3 DNA sequence: TGCAGCGTCCGGGACAGGGGCACAGATACGCAGTATTTT. It is translated as CSVRDRGTDTQYF. This sequence joins TRBV29-1 and TRBJ2-3; 9 bases are shared with TRBD1. This CDR3 comprises 13 residues. Trimming removed 6 bases from V and 1 base from J; junction bases left unmatched: 2. CDR1 SQVTM and CDR2 ANQGSEA come from the germline V gene.

This clonotype was found a few times. The chain employs TRBV18 and TRBJ2-5; no firm D call. CDR3 size: 14 residues. V shed 0 bases and J shed 4 bases, with 9 bases lying between them. From germline, CDR1 is KGHSH and CDR2 LQKENI. The CDR3 reads CASSPPGFPETQYF. Here the CDR3 DNA reads TGTGCCAGCTCACCACCGGGTTTTCCAGAGACCCAGTACTTC.

At least ten counts were recorded for this clonotype. V usage is TRBV3-1 and J usage is TRBJ2-1; 9 positions agree with TRBD1. Germline V CDR1 and CDR2: LGHDT, YNNKEL (reference sequence). V shed 0 bases and J 7 bases; nucleotides not matched to a gene: 4. This CDR3 spans 15 amino acids. CDR3 protein: CASSQDLGQGNEQFF. CDR3 nucleotide sequence: TGTGCCAGCAGCCAAGATCTGGGACAGGGAAATGAGCAGTTCTTC.

The sample holds a few counts of this clonotype. This sequence joins TRBV28 and TRBJ2-3; 7 bases agree with TRBD1. The germline V gene encodes CDR1 MDHEN and CDR2 SYDVKM. Germline trimming cut 3 bases from V and 2 bases from J; bases unmatched to any gene: 5. This CDR3 is 15 amino acids long. For the CDR3, the DNA is TGTGCCAGCAGTTTGGGGACAGCGCACACAGATACGCAGTATTTT. It is translated as CASSLGTAHTDTQYF.

This clonotype was found a few times. This rearrangement joins TRBV6-2 or TRBV6-3 to TRBJ2-2; no reliable D call. This CDR3 comprises 20 residues. Trimming stripped 4 bases from V and 7 bases from J, with 31 bases between. Germline lookup yields CDR1 MNHEY and CDR2 SVGEGT. The CDR3 region is CASSSETEATHLSFLGELFF. CDR3 DNA sequence: TGTGCCAGCAGTTCTGAAACAGAGGCCACCCACCTCAGTTTTCTCGGGGAGCTGTTTTTT.

The sample holds a few counts of this clonotype. The chain couples TRBV29-1 to TRBJ2-1; D is uncertain. Between the trimmed V and J ends, which lost 6 bases and 0 bases, there was a span of 6 bases. Germline CDR1 and CDR2: SQVTM and ANQGSEA. This CDR3 has 12 residues. The CDR3, as DNA: TGCAGCGTGACCTACTCCTACAATGAGCAGTTCTTC. Translating it yields CSVTYSYNEQFF.

This clonotype was counted a few times. This chain links TRBV20-1 with TRBJ2-3; 12 bases match TRBD2. Unmatched junction bases numbered 6, after V lost 6 bases and J lost 5 bases. CDR1 and CDR2 (germline): DFQATT, SNEGSKA (reference sequence). CDR3 length equals 14 residues. CDR3 loop: CSARLAGVKDTQYF. The CDR3 DNA reads TGCAGTGCCCGACTAGCGGGGGTGAAAGATACGCAGTATTTT.